The next 5 T cell receptor beta chains were all read from a single sample in a study of control samples from healthy donors and cancer patients. Libraries were prepared by immunoSEQ multiplex PCR; TCRdb keeps only in-frame clonotypes and omits some of them. The profile shows under 200,000 clones, approximately 94% of them singletons. Sequencing input: blood. The receptor set was obtained from a woman aged 35 to 49 in good health.

This clone was seen once. Relative to the germline gene, one junction end is altered; a read error may explain this. V and J are TRBV5-1 and TRBJ1-2, with TRBD1 matching 12 bases. Germline V gene data show CDR1 as SGHRS and CDR2 as YFSETQ. CDR3 length: 16 amino acids. The CDR3 spells CTSSLGGTGGGYGYTF. The DNA of the CDR3 is TGCACCAGCAGCTTGGGAGGGACAGGGGGCGGCTATGGCTACACCTTC.

The chain employs TRBV7-8 and TRBJ2-7; D is unclear. The CDR3 has 13 amino acids. Germline values: CDR1 SGHVS, CDR2 FQNEAQ. V was trimmed by 3 bases and J by 3 bases, leaving 9 bases between them. This CDR3 reads CASSFGSSYEQYF. CDR3 bases: TGTGCCAGCAGCTTTGGGTCAAGCTACGAGCAGTACTTC.

The gene calls are TRBV10-1 and TRBJ1-1; D is unresolved. Germline values: CDR1 WNHNN, CDR2 SYGVQD (reference sequence). V was cut by 8 bases and J by 11 bases, with 18 bases left in between. This CDR3 region has 12 residues. CDR3 coding DNA: TGCGCCAGCGGCGACGGTGAAATTGGGGCTTTCTTT. This sequence encodes CASGDGEIGAFF.

The chain employs TRBV27 and TRBJ2-2; tentative D call: TRBD2 (5 bases). The CDR3 extends over 15 amino acids. The germline gives CDR1 MNHEY, CDR2 SMNVEV (reference sequence). V was pared by 8 bases and J by 5 bases, with 18 bases between. The CDR3 loop is CASAAGIIGTGELFF. DNA of the CDR3: TGTGCCAGCGCCGCCGGGATTATAGGAACCGGGGAGCTGTTTTTT.

The DNA of the CDR3 is TGTGCCAGCAGTCTTACTACAGATACGCAGTATTTT. As protein: CASSLTTDTQYF. The gene calls are TRBV14 and TRBJ2-3; D unresolved. The CDR3 spans 12 residues. Germline lookup yields CDR1 SGHDN and CDR2 FVKESK. Trimming left V 6 bases short and J 3 bases short, with 7 bases between.